The 10 T cell receptor beta chains given below trace back to one sample, sequenced in a study of Graves' ophthalmopathy and Graves' hyperthyroidism. From RNA, the CDR3 regions of TCR beta chains were amplified and sequenced. HTBI primers were employed in first-round RT-PCR, then a second-round multiplex PCR followed. TCRdb ran MiXCR on the multiplex PCR reads and lists one entry per CDR3 protein. The sample has approximately 480,000 distinct CDR3 sequences, 13% to 15% seen once. Sample: blood. These receptors came from a woman aged 25 to 39 with Graves' ophthalmopathy.

The chain employs TRBV5-1 and TRBJ2-4; 14 bases align to TRBD2. The length of the CDR3 is 16 residues. V shed 3 bases and J 15 bases; nucleotides not matched to a gene: 14. From germline, CDR1 is SGHRS and CDR2 YFSETQ. CDR3 protein: CASSSTTTSGGAIPYF. The CDR3 DNA follows: TGCGCCAGCAGCTCTACTACGACTAGCGGGGGGGCCATCCCGTACTTC.

This clonotype was found a few times. V usage is TRBV30 and J usage is TRBJ1-3; D remains ambiguous. CDR1 and CDR2 from the germline V gene are GTSNPN and SVGIG (reference sequence). CDR3 length: 14 residues. The ends were cut back, 0 bases at V and 4 bases at J, with 10 bases in the middle. The CDR3 DNA is TGTGCCTGGAGTGTAGGAGGGAACGGAAACACCATATATTTT. Its protein is CAWSVGGNGNTIYF.

This clonotype appeared many times. The chain recombines TRBV2 with TRBJ2-2; D gene uncertain. This CDR3 spans 16 amino acids. The V gene lost 6 bases and the J gene lost 1 base, with 15 bases spanning the gap. The germline CDR1 and CDR2 sequences are SNHLY and FYNNEI. The CDR3 DNA reads as TGTGCCAGCAGGACCCCCCGGACGCTGAACACCGGGGAGCTGTTTTTT. Residues: CASRTPRTLNTGELFF.

Turning to this clonotype: A much larger clone is a single base away; this may be a read error. The rearrangement joins TRBV19 to TRBJ1-5; no definite D call. The germline V gene encodes CDR1 LNHDA and CDR2 SQIVND (reference sequence). The CDR3 sequence is 13 residues long. CDR3 in amino acids: CVSSIVGDQPQHF. As DNA, the CDR3 is TGTGTCAGTAGTATCGTGGGTGATCAGCCCCAGCATTTT.

This clonotype was observed many times. V is TRBV2 and J is TRBJ1-2; maybe TRBD1 (5 bases). V lost 5 bases and J 7 bases, leaving 17 bases between the germline ends. The CDR3 is 14 residues long. Germline V lookup: CDR1 SNHLY, CDR2 FYNNEI. The chain's CDR3 is CASSYPTGGSGYTF. In nucleotides, the CDR3 is TGTGCCAGCAGTTACCCTACAGGTGGAAGTGGCTACACCTTC. The full variable domain, its missing parts supplied by reference TRBV2 and TRBJ1-2, is EPEVTQTPSHQVTQMGQEVILRCVPISNHLYFYWYRQILGQKVEFLVSFYNNEISEKSEIFDDQFSVERPDGSNFTLKIRSTKLEDSAMYFCASSYPTGGSGYTFGSGTRLTVV.

This clonotype was recorded at least ten times. CDR3 DNA: TGTGCCAGCAGCTTAGGGCGGCTCCGGAGGGGGGTTGACACTGAAGCTTTCTTT. It codes for CASSLGRLRRGVDTEAFF. This chain links TRBV7-2 with TRBJ1-1, with D possibly matching TRBD1 (6 bases). The germline gives CDR1 SGHTA, CDR2 FQGNSA. The CDR3 is made up of 18 amino acids. V lost 1 base and J 3 bases, leaving 21 bases between the germline ends.

The chain couples TRBV10-3 to TRBJ2-7; the D is unclear. This CDR3 is built from 13 residues. Germline V gene lookup returns CDR1 ENHRY and CDR2 SYGVKD. V was shortened by 8 bases and J by 3 bases, with 14 bases between the two germline ends. CDR3 protein: CAIRAATVYEQYF. CDR3 DNA sequence: TGTGCCATCCGTGCGGCCACCGTCTACGAGCAGTACTTC.

This clonotype was detected ten times or more. This chain uses TRBV12-5 with TRBJ1-2; 7 bases map to TRBD1. Germline values: CDR1 LGHNT, CDR2 FRNRAP. The J segment lost 14 bases and the V segment lost 5 bases, leaving 14 bases of the junction unmatched. The CDR3 is made up of 13 amino acids. In nucleotides, the CDR3 is TGTGCTAGTGGTGGGACAGCACTCTCGGGTTTGACCTTC. It specifies CASGGTALSGLTF.

In this sample, this clonotype turned up many times. The chain joins TRBV11-2 to TRBJ2-7; D might be TRBD2 (6 bases). The ends were cut back, 5 bases at V and 6 bases at J, with 17 bases in the middle. The CDR3 sequence is 14 residues long. CDR1 is SGHAT, CDR2 FQNNGV, per germline. CDR3 region: CASSRLGLGREQYF. Written as DNA, the CDR3 is TGTGCCAGCAGCCGACTAGGATTGGGTCGCGAGCAGTACTTC. The variable domain in full, completed from reference TRBV11-2 and TRBJ2-7, reads EAGVAQSPRYKIIEKRQSVAFWCNPISGHATLYWYQQILGQGPKLLIQFQNNGVVDDSQLPKDRFSAERLKGVDSTLKIQPAKLEDSAVYLCASSRLGLGREQYFGPGTRLTVT.

This clonotype came up a few times. A read error is possible here, since a much larger clone lies one base away. The CDR3 sequence is CSSMGTSGTYEQYF. CDR3 sequence (DNA): TGTTCCAGCATGGGGACTAGCGGGACGTACGAGCAGTACTTC. The chain carries TRBV2 and TRBJ2-7, with TRBD2 matching over 13 bases. This CDR3 has 14 amino acids. Germline V gene sequence: CDR1 SNHLY, CDR2 FYNNEI.